This T cell receptor (beta chain) derives from a study of shared clonotypes between healthy human individuals. Study details: With ages of 18 to 49, the donors were two women and a few men.

Assay: immunoSEQ multiplex PCR; the TCRdb copy retains only in-frame clones and omits some. This sample has about 2.2 million clones, with about 93% found just once. The CDR3 is made up of 15 amino acids. The germline V and J ends were trimmed by 7 bases and 0 bases, with 13 bases remaining between them. Germline-derived CDR1 and CDR2 are LNHDA and SQIVND (reference sequence). General study findings and limits: A reduction in generation probabilities was seen for non-shared clonotypes relative to those shared by all four donors.

Terminally differentiated effector memory CD45RA+ cells were excluded from the naive CD8 cells, which were CD45RO-negative and positively selected for CCR7. Participating donors were healthy, HIV-negative adults free of recent acute infections or vaccinations. This clone showed up just a few times. What it recognizes is unknown. The gene calls are TRBV19 and TRBJ1-5; D gene ambiguous. The source is a young man in good health. Some clones in this sample may be carry-over from other donors' samples. The sequencing sample was made of naive CD8+ T cells from PBMCs. Here the CDR3 DNA reads TGTGCCAGTACACAGTGGAAGTATAGCAATCAGCCCCAGCATTTT. As protein: CASTQWKYSNQPQHF.